Listed below are T cell receptor beta chains from one sample, sequenced in a study of identical twins. TCRdb re-derived calls from the 5' RACE reads in MiXCR, one entry per CDR3 protein. This sample has under 300,000 distinct CDR3 sequences; over 12% occur once, and the top ten carry 8.8%. The sequencing sample was made of memory (CD45RO+) T cells sorted from blood. The receptor source for this set is a woman aged 18-29 years in good health. CDR3s include the opening cysteine and the closing phenylalanine or tryptophan. The D gene is left open where the match is weak. For some rows the clone size is stated as once, few or many, or as a class when expanded; others skip it.

d_gene	v_gene	j_gene	abundance	CDR3aa	CDR3nt
.	TRBV4-3	TRBJ1-5	few	CASSQVEGASQHF	TGCGCCAGCAGCCAAGTAGAGGGCGCGTCCCAGCATTTT
.	TRBV18	TRBJ2-5	many	CASSPGAEETQYF	TGTGCCAGCAGCCCAGGGGCGGAAGAGACCCAGTACTTC
.	TRBV9	TRBJ2-3	.	CASSPGGGGTQYF	TGTGCCAGCAGCCCAGGAGGCGGTGGTACGCAGTATTTT
.	TRBV10-3	TRBJ2-7	many	CAISEGQSSYEQYF	TGTGCCATCAGTGAGGGACAGAGTTCCTACGAGCAGTACTTC
.	TRBV20-1	TRBJ2-7	.	CSAESPIFESSYEQYF	TGCAGTGCCGAGTCACCCATTTTTGAGAGCTCCTACGAGCAGTACTTC
.	TRBV7-9	TRBJ2-7	.	CASSSALGRAYEQYF	TGTGCCAGCAGCTCGGCACTAGGACGAGCCTACGAGCAGTACTTC
.	TRBV6-2/TRBV6-3	TRBJ1-2	few	CASVGNYGYTF	TGTGCCAGCGTCGGGAACTATGGCTACACCTTC
.	TRBV6-1	TRBJ2-5	.	CASSGGRLRLETQYF	TGTGCCAGCAGCGGTGGGAGACTTCGGTTGGAGACCCAGTACTTC
TRBD2	TRBV6-6	TRBJ2-7	.	CAVTGTSGYEQYF	TGTGCCGTCACCGGGACTAGCGGATACGAGCAGTACTTC
.	TRBV6-6	TRBJ1-2	.	CATRPANYGYTF	TGTGCCACTAGGCCGGCAAACTATGGCTACACCTTC
.	TRBV5-1	TRBJ2-3	few	CASSGPTGSRTDTQYF	TGCGCCAGCAGCGGCCCCACAGGGTCAAGGACAGATACGCAGTATTTT
.	TRBV20-1	TRBJ2-3	.	CSAERGAGGTDTQYF	TGCAGTGCGGAACGGGGGGCCGGGGGCACAGATACGCAGTATTTT
.	TRBV27	TRBJ1-1	.	CASSLSGAGIDTEAFF	TGTGCCAGCAGTTTATCGGGGGCAGGAATTGACACTGAAGCTTTCTTT
.	TRBV6-2/TRBV6-3	TRBJ2-1	few	CASSPPGPLNEQFF	TGTGCCAGTAGCCCCCCTGGGCCCCTCAATGAGCAGTTCTTC
TRBD1	TRBV7-9	TRBJ2-4	.	CASSLAFTGTGEDIQYF	TGTGCCAGCAGCTTAGCATTCACAGGGACAGGCGAAGACATTCAGTACTTC
TRBD2	TRBV20-1	TRBJ2-7	few	CSAYLSGGAYEQYF	TGCAGTGCGTACCTCAGCGGGGGGGCATACGAGCAGTACTTC
TRBD1	TRBV5-1	TRBJ1-1	.	CASSTGTGVTEAFF	TGCGCCAGCAGCACCGGGACAGGGGTTACTGAAGCTTTCTTT
TRBD1	TRBV4-2	TRBJ1-4	once	CASSQDWTGGNEKLFF	TGTGCCAGCAGCCAAGATTGGACAGGCGGTAATGAAAAACTGTTTTTT
.	TRBV12-3/TRBV12-4	TRBJ1-5	many	CASSLAEEEPQHF	TGTGCCAGCAGTTTGGCGGAGGAAGAGCCCCAGCATTTT
TRBD1	TRBV5-1	TRBJ2-1	.	CASRGTGRYEQFF	TGCGCCAGCAGGGGGACAGGGCGGTATGAGCAGTTCTTC
TRBD1	TRBV20-1	TRBJ1-1	many	CSARDRGETEAFF	TGCAGTGCCAGGGACAGGGGGGAGACTGAAGCTTTCTTT
.	TRBV4-2	TRBJ1-5	.	CASSQEGVRVQPQHF	TGTGCCAGCAGCCAAGAAGGAGTCAGGGTTCAGCCCCAGCATTTT